One TCR beta chain is described in this entry. The antigen is undetermined. One junction end does not reproduce the germline sequence, and a read error may be involved. The CDR3 totals 16 residues. Germline V CDR1 and CDR2: SGDLS, YYNGEE. PCR was performed using 60 Vbeta and 13 Jbeta primers. Sequencing used immunoSEQ multiplex PCR; TCRdb keeps in-frame clones, though not all of them. The sample holds about 140,000 clones, roughly 80% seen once. These data originate in a study of cytomegalovirus exposure and HLA in healthy donors. Study-level findings and limits: As a later analysis revealed, most CMV-associated TCR beta chains appeared HLA-restricted. Segments of the TCR beta V type were, in most cases, productive about 87% or about 30% of the time in an earlier analysis.

The sequence was collected from a female donor in good health and CMV-seronegative. The chain employs TRBV9 and TRBJ1-3; 8 bases are a match to TRBD1. Input material: PBMCs. The CDR3 reads CASSGTGRFPGNTIYF. The DNA for the CDR3 is TGTGCCAGCAGCGGGACAGGGAGGTTTCCTGGTAACACCATATATTTT.